The T cell receptor beta chain described here comes from a study of T cells in Graves' hyperthyroidism and ophthalmopathy. Duration under 3 months, a NOSPECS grade of at least 4, and a Clinical Activity Score of at least 3 characterized the ophthalmopathy patients. Uncontrolled infection, other autoimmune disease, pregnancy or lactation led to exclusion. This CDR3 region has 16 residues. Per the germline V gene, CDR1 is LNHNV and CDR2 is YYDKDF (reference sequence). Trimming removed 4 bases from V and 3 bases from J; junction bases left unmatched: 7. This clonotype was counted many times. No antigen is known for it. Findings and limits, study-wide: Most expanded thyroid clonotypes above 0.001 recurred in blood. From stable hyperthyroidism, ophthalmopathy was set apart by a 13 V-J model.

Amplification of TCR beta CDR3 regions was performed using RNA transcripts as template. Initially, a first-round RT-PCR of the TCR CDR3 employed the HTBI primer set. MiXCR, applied by TCRdb to the multiplex PCR reads, yields one record per CDR3 protein. The table lists roughly 600,000 distinct CDR3 sequences, roughly 15% of them singletons. The specimen sequenced was blood. The rearrangement links TRBV15 to TRBJ2-2; 8 nucleotides agree with TRBD2. The origin of this receptor is a woman aged 45-65 years with Graves' ophthalmopathy. The CDR3 nucleotides read TGTGCCACCAGCAACGGACTAGCCGGGGACACCGGGGAGCTGTTTTTT. Translated: CATSNGLAGDTGELFF. The full variable domain, completed using reference TRBV15 and TRBJ2-2, is DAMVIQNPRYQVTQFGKPVTLSCSQTLNHNVMYWYQQKSSQAPKLLFHYYDKDFNNEADTPDNFQSRRPNTSFCFLDIRSPGLGDTAMYLCATSNGLAGDTGELFFGEGSRLTVL.